This record concerns one T cell receptor beta chain sequence. The data were taken from a study of blood T cell repertoires in COVID-19. At the level of the study: Whether acute or convalescent, the COVID-19 samples came from the United States, Italy and Spain. Sources were T cells, B-cell-depleted T cells, or PBMCs; the material itself was cDNA or gDNA.

In the source study's methods: How many nucleated cells were present was estimated from reference gene primer amplification. Repertoires were generated with immunoSEQ multiplex PCR, while TCRdb's copy carries only in-frame clones and drops some. The V and J calls and clone size come from that table; D and trimming were worked out from the DNA. The sample consists of fewer than 200,000 clones, around 80% of them appearing once. V trimming: 3 bases; J trimming: 6 bases; junction bases outside the gene matches: 8. This CDR3 is 15 amino acids long. The germline V gene encodes CDR1 SGHTA and CDR2 FQGNSA. Sequencing was performed on peripheral blood. The rearrangement joins TRBV7-2 to TRBJ1-1, with 9 positions matching TRBD1. The TCR was taken from a woman over 75 with active or convalescent COVID-19. Written as DNA, the CDR3 is TGTGCCAGCAGCTTGAACAGGGGGCGGATCGCTGAAGCTTTCTTT. It translates to CASSLNRGRIAEAFF.